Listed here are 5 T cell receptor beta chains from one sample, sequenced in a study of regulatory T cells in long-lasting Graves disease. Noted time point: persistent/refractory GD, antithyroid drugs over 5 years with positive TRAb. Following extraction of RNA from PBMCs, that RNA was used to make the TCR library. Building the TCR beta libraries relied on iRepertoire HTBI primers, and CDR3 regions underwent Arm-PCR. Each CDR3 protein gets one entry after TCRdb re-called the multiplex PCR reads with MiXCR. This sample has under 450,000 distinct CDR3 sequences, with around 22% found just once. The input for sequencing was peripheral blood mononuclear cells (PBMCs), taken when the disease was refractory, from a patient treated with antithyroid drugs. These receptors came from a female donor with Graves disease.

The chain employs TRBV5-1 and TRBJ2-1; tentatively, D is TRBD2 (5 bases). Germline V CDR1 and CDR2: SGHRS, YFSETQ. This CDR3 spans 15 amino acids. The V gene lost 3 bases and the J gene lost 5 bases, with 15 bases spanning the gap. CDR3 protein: CASSSTVSGHNEQFF. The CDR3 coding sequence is TGCGCCAGCAGCTCCACCGTAAGCGGACACAATGAGCAGTTCTTC.

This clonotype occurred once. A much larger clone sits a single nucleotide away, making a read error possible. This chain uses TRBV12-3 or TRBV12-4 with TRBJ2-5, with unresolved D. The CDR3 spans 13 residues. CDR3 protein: CASSFTTLEIQYF. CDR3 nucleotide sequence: TGTGCCAGCAGTTTTACGACCCTGGAGATCCAGTACTTC.

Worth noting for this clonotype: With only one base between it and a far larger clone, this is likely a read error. CDR3 sequence reads: CASRGEGATEAFF. DNA for the CDR3: TGTGCCAGCAGAGGGGAAGGGGCCACTGAAGCTTTCTTT. V and J are TRBV12-3 or TRBV12-4 and TRBJ1-1; a weak D match, TRBD1 (5 bases). V was shortened by 6 bases and J by 4 bases, with 12 bases between the two germline ends. The CDR3 is made up of 13 amino acids.

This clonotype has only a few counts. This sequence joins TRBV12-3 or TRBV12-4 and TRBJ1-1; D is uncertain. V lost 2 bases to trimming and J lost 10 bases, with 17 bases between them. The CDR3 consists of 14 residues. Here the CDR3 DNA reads TGTGCCAGCAGTTTAAGGGCATCCAATTGGGGAGCTTTCTTT. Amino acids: CASSLRASNWGAFF.

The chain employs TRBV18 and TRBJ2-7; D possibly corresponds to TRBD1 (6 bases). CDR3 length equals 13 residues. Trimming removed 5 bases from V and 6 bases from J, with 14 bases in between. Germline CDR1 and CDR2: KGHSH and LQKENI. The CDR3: CASSTQGWGEQYF. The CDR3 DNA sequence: TGTGCCAGCTCAACACAGGGATGGGGCGAGCAGTACTTC. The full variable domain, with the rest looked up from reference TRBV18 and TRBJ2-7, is NAGVMQNPRHLVRRRGQEARLRCSPMKGHSHVYWYRQLPEEGLKFMVYLQKENIIDESGMPKERFSAEFPKEGPSILRIQQVVRGDSAAYFCASSTQGWGEQYFGPGTRLTVT.